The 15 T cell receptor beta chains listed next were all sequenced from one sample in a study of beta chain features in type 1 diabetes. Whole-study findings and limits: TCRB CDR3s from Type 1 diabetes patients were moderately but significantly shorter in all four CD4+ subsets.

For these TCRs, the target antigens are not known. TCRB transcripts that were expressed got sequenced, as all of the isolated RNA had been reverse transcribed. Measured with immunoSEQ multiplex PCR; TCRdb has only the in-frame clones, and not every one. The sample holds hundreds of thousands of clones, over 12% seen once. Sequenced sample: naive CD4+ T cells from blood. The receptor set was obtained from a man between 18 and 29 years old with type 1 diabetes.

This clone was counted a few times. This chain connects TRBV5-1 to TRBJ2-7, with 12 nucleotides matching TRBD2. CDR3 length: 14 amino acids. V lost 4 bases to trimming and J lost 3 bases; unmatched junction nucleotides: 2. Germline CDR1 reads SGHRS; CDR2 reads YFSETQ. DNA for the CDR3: TGCGCCAGCAGCCGGGGACTAGCGGGCTACGAGCAGTACTTC. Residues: CASSRGLAGYEQYF.

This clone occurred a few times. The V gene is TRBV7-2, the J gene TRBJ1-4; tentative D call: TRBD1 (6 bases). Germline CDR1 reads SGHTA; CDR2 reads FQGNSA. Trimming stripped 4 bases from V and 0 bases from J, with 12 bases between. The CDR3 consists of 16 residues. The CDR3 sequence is CASSSPPGATNEKLFF. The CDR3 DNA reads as TGTGCCAGCAGCTCGCCCCCAGGGGCAACTAATGAAAAACTGTTTTTT.

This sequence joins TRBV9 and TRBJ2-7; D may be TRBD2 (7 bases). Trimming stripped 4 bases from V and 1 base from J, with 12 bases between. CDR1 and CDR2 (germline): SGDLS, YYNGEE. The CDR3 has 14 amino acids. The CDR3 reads CASSPGGASYEQYF. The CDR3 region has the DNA TGTGCCAGCAGCCCTGGGGGGGCTTCCTACGAGCAGTACTTC.

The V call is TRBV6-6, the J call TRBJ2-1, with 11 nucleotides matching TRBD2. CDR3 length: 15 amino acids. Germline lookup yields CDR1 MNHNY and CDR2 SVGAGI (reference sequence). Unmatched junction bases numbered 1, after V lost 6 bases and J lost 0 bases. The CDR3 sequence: CASRTSGASYNEQFF. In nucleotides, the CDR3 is TGTGCCAGCAGGACTAGCGGGGCCTCCTACAATGAGCAGTTCTTC.

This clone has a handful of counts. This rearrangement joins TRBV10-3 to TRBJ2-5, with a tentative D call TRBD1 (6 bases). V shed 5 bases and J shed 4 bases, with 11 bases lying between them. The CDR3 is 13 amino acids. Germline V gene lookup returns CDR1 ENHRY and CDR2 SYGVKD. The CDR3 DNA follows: TGTGCCATCAGTTGGACAGAAATAGAGACCCAGTACTTC. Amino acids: CAISWTEIETQYF.

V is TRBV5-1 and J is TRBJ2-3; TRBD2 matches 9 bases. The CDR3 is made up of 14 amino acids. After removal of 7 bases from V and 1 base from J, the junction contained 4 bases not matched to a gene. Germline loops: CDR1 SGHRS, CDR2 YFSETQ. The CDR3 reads CASLSGSRTDTQYF. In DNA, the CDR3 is TGCGCCAGCCTTAGCGGGAGCCGCACAGATACGCAGTATTTT.

The CDR3 region is CASSANRDWGIHEQYF. CDR3 bases: TGTGCCAGCAGTGCCAACCGGGACTGGGGGATCCACGAGCAGTACTTC. The rearrangement links TRBV6-1 to TRBJ2-7; TRBD2 might be the D (6 bases). The germline gives CDR1 MNHNS, CDR2 SASEGT. Trimming stripped 4 bases from V and 5 bases from J, with 21 bases between. This CDR3 region has 16 residues.

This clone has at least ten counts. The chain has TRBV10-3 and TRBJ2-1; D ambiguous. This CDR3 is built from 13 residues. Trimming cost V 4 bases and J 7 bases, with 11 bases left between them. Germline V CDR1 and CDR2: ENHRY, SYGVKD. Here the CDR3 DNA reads TGTGCCATCAGTGGAGAGCTGGTGAATGAGCAGTTCTTC. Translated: CAISGELVNEQFF.

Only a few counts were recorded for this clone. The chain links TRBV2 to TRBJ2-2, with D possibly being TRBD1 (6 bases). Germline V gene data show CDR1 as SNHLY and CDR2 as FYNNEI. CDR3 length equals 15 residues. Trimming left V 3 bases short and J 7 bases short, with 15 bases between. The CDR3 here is CASSDGRGRVGELFF. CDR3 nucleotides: TGTGCCAGCAGTGATGGCAGGGGTAGGGTCGGGGAGCTGTTTTTT.

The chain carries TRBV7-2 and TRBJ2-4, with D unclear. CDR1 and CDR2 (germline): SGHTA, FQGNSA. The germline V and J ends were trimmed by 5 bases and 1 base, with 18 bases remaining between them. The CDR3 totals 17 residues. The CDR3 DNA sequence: TGTGCCAGCAGCGGGCATCTATCAGATGTCGCCAAAAACATTCAGTACTTC. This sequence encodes CASSGHLSDVAKNIQYF.

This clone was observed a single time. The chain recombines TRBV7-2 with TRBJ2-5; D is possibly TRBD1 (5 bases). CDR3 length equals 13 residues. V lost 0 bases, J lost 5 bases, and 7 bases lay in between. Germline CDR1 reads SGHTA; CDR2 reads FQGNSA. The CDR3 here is CASSLARVETQYF. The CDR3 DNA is TGTGCCAGCAGCTTAGCCAGGGTGGAGACCCAGTACTTC. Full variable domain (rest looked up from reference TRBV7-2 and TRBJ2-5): GAGVSQSPSNKVTEKGKDVELRCDPISGHTALYWYRQSLGQGLEFLIYFQGNSAPDKSGLPSDRFSAERTGGSVSTLTIQRTQQEDSAVYLCASSLARVETQYFGPGTRLLVL.

The CDR3 sequence is CASSQGAGETQYF. The CDR3 DNA follows: TGTGCCAGCAGCCAGGGGGCGGGGGAGACCCAGTACTTC. The V and J genes are TRBV4-2 and TRBJ2-5, with D tentatively TRBD1 or TRBD2 (6 bases each). The CDR3 is made up of 13 amino acids. Germline V gives CDR1 LGHNA, CDR2 YNFKEQ. V lost 3 bases, J lost 5 bases, and 10 bases lay in between.

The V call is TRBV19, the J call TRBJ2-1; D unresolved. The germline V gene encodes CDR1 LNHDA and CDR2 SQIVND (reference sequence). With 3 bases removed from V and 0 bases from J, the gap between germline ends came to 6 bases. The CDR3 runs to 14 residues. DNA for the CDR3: TGTGCCAGTAGTATGGTTAGCTCCTACAATGAGCAGTTCTTC. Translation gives CASSMVSSYNEQFF.

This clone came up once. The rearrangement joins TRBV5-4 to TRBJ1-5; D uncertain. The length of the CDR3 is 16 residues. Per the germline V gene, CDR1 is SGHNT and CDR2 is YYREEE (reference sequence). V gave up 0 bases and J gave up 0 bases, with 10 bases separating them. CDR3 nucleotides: TGTGCCAGCAGCTTGGGAGCACCCCATAGCAATCAGCCCCAGCATTTT. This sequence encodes CASSLGAPHSNQPQHF.

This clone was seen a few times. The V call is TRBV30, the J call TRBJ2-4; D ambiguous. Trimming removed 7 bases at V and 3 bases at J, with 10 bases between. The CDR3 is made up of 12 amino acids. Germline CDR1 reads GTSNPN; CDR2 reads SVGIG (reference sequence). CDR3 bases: TGTGCCTCCACTCAGGACAAAAACATTCAGTACTTC. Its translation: CASTQDKNIQYF. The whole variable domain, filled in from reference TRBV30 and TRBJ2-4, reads SQTIHQWPATLVQPVGSPLSLECTVEGTSNPNLYWYRQAAGRGLQLLFYSVGIGQISSEVPQNLSASRPQDRQFILSSKKLLLSDSGFYLCASTQDKNIQYFGAGTRLSVL.